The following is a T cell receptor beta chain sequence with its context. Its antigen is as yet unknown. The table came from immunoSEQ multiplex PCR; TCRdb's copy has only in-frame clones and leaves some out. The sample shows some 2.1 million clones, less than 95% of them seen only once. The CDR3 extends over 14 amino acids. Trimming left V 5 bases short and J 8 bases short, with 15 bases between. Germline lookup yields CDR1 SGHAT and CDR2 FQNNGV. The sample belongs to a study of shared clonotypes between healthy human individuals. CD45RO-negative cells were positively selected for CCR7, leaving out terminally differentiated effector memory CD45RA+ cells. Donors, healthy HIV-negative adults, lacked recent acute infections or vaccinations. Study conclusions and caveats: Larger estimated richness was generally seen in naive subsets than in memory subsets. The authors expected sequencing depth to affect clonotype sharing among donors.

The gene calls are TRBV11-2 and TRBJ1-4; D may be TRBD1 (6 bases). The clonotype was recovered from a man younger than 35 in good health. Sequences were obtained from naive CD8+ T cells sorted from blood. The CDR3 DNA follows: TGTGCCAGCAGCCGAGGGGGGATTGGCGAAAAACTGTTTTTT. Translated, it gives CASSRGGIGEKLFF.